These 18 T cell receptor beta chains were sequenced from one sample in a study of cytomegalovirus exposure and HLA in healthy donors. Here immunoSEQ multiplex PCR was the method, and the copy in TCRdb shows in-frame clones only, minus some. The sample has almost 200,000 clones, roughly 77% seen once. Input material: PBMCs. These receptors all come from a woman aged 25 to 39 in good health and CMV-seronegative.

This rearrangement joins TRBV7-2 to TRBJ1-2; no clear D. The germline CDR1 and CDR2 sequences are SGHTA and FQGNSA. The CDR3 loop spans 14 amino acids. Trimming removed 2 bases at V and 4 bases at J, with 11 bases between. In nucleotides, the CDR3 is TGTGCCAGCAGCTTACCTCTACTGATCTATGGCTACACCTTC. This codes for CASSLPLLIYGYTF.

The V and J genes are TRBV7-2 and TRBJ1-2, with 7 bases matching TRBD1. The germline gives CDR1 SGHTA, CDR2 FQGNSA. V gave up 4 bases and J gave up 5 bases; unmatched junction bases: 7. This CDR3 spans 14 amino acids. The CDR3 coding sequence is TGTGCCAGCAGCTCGGTACAGGGGATTTATGGCTACACCTTC. Its translation: CASSSVQGIYGYTF.

The rearrangement links TRBV5-1 to TRBJ1-3; possibly TRBD1 for D (6 bases). V shed 4 bases and J shed 0 bases, with 14 bases lying between them. The CDR3 consists of 16 residues. In germline, CDR1 is SGHRS, CDR2 YFSETQ. The CDR3 region has the DNA TGCGCCAGCAGCGCGGTACAGGGTCCCTCTGGAAACACCATATATTTT. Protein product: CASSAVQGPSGNTIYF. The whole variable domain, filled in from reference TRBV5-1 and TRBJ1-3, reads KAGVTQTPRYLIKTRGQQVTLSCSPISGHRSVSWYQQTPGQGLQFLFEYFSETQRNKGNFPGRFSGRQFSNSRSEMNVSTLELGDSALYLCASSAVQGPSGNTIYFGEGSWLTVV.

This rearrangement joins TRBV27 to TRBJ1-1, with D tentatively TRBD1 (5 bases). With 6 bases removed from V and 4 bases from J, the gap between germline ends came to 12 bases. This CDR3 has 13 amino acids. Germline V gives CDR1 MNHEY, CDR2 SMNVEV (reference sequence). The DNA of the CDR3 is TGTGCCAGCAGACCAACGGGGGGCACTGAAGCTTTCTTT. Translation: CASRPTGGTEAFF.

The chain employs TRBV28 and TRBJ2-2; 8 bases match TRBD2. This CDR3 has 16 residues. The germline V gene has CDR1 MDHEN and CDR2 SYDVKM. V lost 8 bases and J lost 2; bases outside the gene matches: 10. Written as DNA, the CDR3 is TGTGCCAGCGGGGAAGTAGCGGGGAGAAACACCGGGGAGCTGTTTTTT. Its protein product is CASGEVAGRNTGELFF.

V usage is TRBV5-1 and J usage is TRBJ1-1; D remains ambiguous. This CDR3 is 14 amino acids long. Germline V lookup: CDR1 SGHRS, CDR2 YFSETQ. The V and J ends lost 1 base and 3 bases respectively, with 10 bases between them. This CDR3 is CASSLTTVDTEAFF. As DNA, the CDR3 is TGCGCCAGCAGCTTGACTACGGTCGACACTGAAGCTTTCTTT.

This clone was observed many times. The V gene is TRBV2, the J gene TRBJ2-2; 14 nucleotides align to TRBD2. The CDR3 covers 17 residues. Germline V gene lookup returns CDR1 SNHLY and CDR2 FYNNEI. J was trimmed by 6 bases and V by 5 bases; bases with no gene match: 8. This CDR3 is CASSQQGLAGASGELFF. Written as DNA, the CDR3 is TGTGCCAGCAGTCAACAGGGACTAGCGGGAGCATCCGGGGAGCTGTTTTTT.

The chain employs TRBV14 and TRBJ2-7; TRBD1 is a possible D gene (6 bases). V gave up 6 bases and J gave up 5 bases, with 20 bases separating them. Per the germline V gene, CDR1 is SGHDN and CDR2 is FVKESK. The CDR3 has 15 amino acids. As DNA, the CDR3 is TGTGCCAGCAGTCCACCGGGACGGCCAGGGGACGAGCAGTACTTC. It yields the protein CASSPPGRPGDEQYF. The full variable domain, rest sourced from reference TRBV14 and TRBJ2-7, is EAGVTQFPSHSVIEKGQTVTLRCDPISGHDNLYWYRRVMGKEIKFLLHFVKESKQDESGMPNNRFLAERTGGTYSTLKVQPAELEDSGVYFCASSPPGRPGDEQYFGPGTRLTVT.

The chain combines TRBV4-1 with TRBJ1-2; TRBD1 aligns across 9 bases. The CDR3 loop spans 18 amino acids. The junction had 12 bases not matched to a gene; V was cut back by 3 bases and J by 1 base. Germline values: CDR1 MGHRA, CDR2 YSYEKL. CDR3 nucleotides: TGCGCCAGCAGCCATAAAACCGGGACAGGGACCCTTAACTATGGCTACACCTTC. Protein sequence: CASSHKTGTGTLNYGYTF.

The chain joins TRBV11-2 to TRBJ1-1; D remains ambiguous. The CDR3 extends over 13 amino acids. CDR1 SGHAT and CDR2 FQNNGV come from the germline V gene. V was pared by 0 bases and J by 11 bases, with 13 bases between. Here the CDR3 reads CASSLEEPERAFF. Written as DNA, the CDR3 is TGTGCCAGCAGCTTAGAAGAACCGGAGAGGGCTTTCTTT.

The chain has TRBV6-1 and TRBJ2-3, with 8 bases matching TRBD2. J was trimmed by 6 bases and V by 7 bases; bases with no gene match: 12. Germline-derived CDR1 and CDR2 are MNHNS and SASEGT. The CDR3 spans 15 residues. CDR3 sequence reads: CASTLNSGAGDTQYF. The DNA for the CDR3 is TGTGCCAGCACCCTAAATAGCGGGGCGGGGGATACGCAGTATTTT.

J is TRBJ2-5 and V is TRBV25-1, with 8 nucleotides matching TRBD2. J gave up 4 bases and V 6 bases, and 7 bases lay outside the gene matches. The germline CDR1 and CDR2 sequences are MGHDK and SYGVNS. CDR3 length: 14 amino acids. CDR3 in amino acids: CASSPAGGRETQYF. The CDR3, as DNA: TGTGCCAGCAGCCCGGCGGGGGGCCGAGAGACCCAGTACTTC.

V usage is TRBV6-5 and J usage is TRBJ2-7; D perhaps matches TRBD2 (6 bases). This CDR3 spans 16 amino acids. With 0 bases removed from V and 3 bases from J, the gap between germline ends came to 15 bases. Germline assignment: CDR1 MNHEY and CDR2 SVGAGI. CDR3: CASSYSVHGGGYEQYF. CDR3 bases: TGTGCCAGCAGTTACTCAGTTCACGGGGGAGGCTACGAGCAGTACTTC.

This chain links TRBV19 with TRBJ1-1, with 8 bases fitting TRBD1. The J segment lost 5 bases and the V segment lost 0 bases, leaving 2 bases of the junction unmatched. Germline V gene data show CDR1 as LNHDA and CDR2 as SQIVND (reference sequence). The CDR3 has 14 amino acids. Here the CDR3 reads CASSIDRGHTEAFF. As DNA, the CDR3 is TGTGCCAGTAGTATAGACAGGGGGCATACTGAAGCTTTCTTT.

The chain uses TRBV20-1 and TRBJ2-1; D unclear. The CDR3 spans 11 residues. CDR1 DFQATT and CDR2 SNEGSKA come from the germline V gene (reference sequence). Trimming took off 0 bases at V and 12 bases at J, with 9 bases between the two ends. CDR3 residues: CSARDNPGQFF. For the CDR3, the DNA is TGCAGTGCTAGAGACAATCCAGGGCAGTTCTTC.

CDR3 amino acids: CASRRLAGSQETQYF. In DNA, the CDR3 is TGTGCCAGCAGGAGACTAGCGGGAAGCCAAGAGACCCAGTACTTC. The chain links TRBV6-5 to TRBJ2-5, with 11 bases matching TRBD2. The CDR3 is 15 residues long. Unmatched junction bases numbered 4, after V lost 6 bases and J lost 1 base. Germline V gives CDR1 MNHEY, CDR2 SVGAGI.

The chain couples TRBV5-4 to TRBJ1-5, with no clear D. The CDR3 extends over 14 amino acids. CDR1 is SGHNT, CDR2 YYREEE, per germline (reference sequence). Trimming pared 0 bases from V and 0 bases from J, leaving 4 bases between. DNA for the CDR3: TGTGCCAGCAGCTTGGGGCATAGCAATCAGCCCCAGCATTTT. The encoded protein is CASSLGHSNQPQHF.

This chain joins TRBV14 and TRBJ2-3; a weak D match, TRBD2 (5 bases). The germline gives CDR1 SGHDN, CDR2 FVKESK. This CDR3 is built from 15 residues. Trimming stripped 0 bases from V and 2 bases from J, with 9 bases between. CDR3 sequence (DNA): TGTGCCAGCAGCCAAGATCGAGGGATCACAGATACGCAGTATTTT. This codes for CASSQDRGITDTQYF.